The T cell receptor (beta chain) under discussion was sequenced for a study of glioma-infiltrating T cells. Overall study results and limits: Very few CDR3 sequences were shared between tissue and blood.

This clonotype was seen repeatedly, ten times or more. What it binds is unknown. The iRepertoire nested amplicon-rescue multiplex PCR amplified TCR alpha and beta CDR3s from RNA. One-step reverse transcription and amplification started from approximately 100-400 ng of tissue mRNA or PBMC total RNA. TCRdb reprocessed the multiplex PCR reads via MiXCR and lists one record per CDR3 protein. The sample yields approximately 88,000 distinct CDR3 sequences, 20% to 25% seen once. The CDR3 sequence is 17 residues long. The V segment lost 1 base and the J segment 4 bases; nucleotides outside the gene matches: 8. Germline assignment: CDR1 LNHNV and CDR2 YYDKDF (reference sequence).

The sequenced material came from glioma tissue, nonneoplastic brain tissue, or PBMCs (not recorded which). The chain uses TRBV15 and TRBJ1-3; 9 bases map to TRBD1. The sequence came from a human donor with low-grade glioma or glioblastoma, undergoing nonglioma brain surgery, or in good health (not recorded which). CDR3 nucleotides: TGTGCCACCAGCAGAGCTACAGGGGGCGCGAAAGGAAACACCATATATTTT. Translating it yields CATSRATGGAKGNTIYF.